This TCR beta chain is from a study of T cell clonality in common variable immunodeficiency. Overall study findings and caveats: Fewer deletions and N-nucleotide insertions were reportedly seen in common variable immunodeficiency TCR beta sequences.

Blood came from CVID subjects not ill and not taking immunomodulatory or immunosuppressive medication. This clone was recorded many times. What it recognizes is unknown. The read finishes 3 residues shy of the CDR3 end, and the germline J gene is used to complete it. Trimming shortened V by 1 base and J by 9 bases, and 17 bases separated the two germline ends. This CDR3 comprises 15 residues. Germline assignment: CDR1 SGHRS and CDR2 YFSETQ. Profiled with immunoSEQ multiplex PCR; TCRdb holds only in-frame clones, not every one. The sample holds tens of thousands of clones, and no clone turns up only once.

The chain joins TRBV5-1 to TRBJ2-1, with D perhaps TRBD1 (6 bases). The specimen was peripheral blood mononuclear cells. This sequence originates from a human donor with common variable immunodeficiency. The CDR3 bases that were read are TGCGCCAGCAGCTTGTTGGTTACAGGGCAGGGTGAG. Amino acids: CASSLLVTGQGE. The whole CDR3 region reads CASSLLVTGQGEQFF.